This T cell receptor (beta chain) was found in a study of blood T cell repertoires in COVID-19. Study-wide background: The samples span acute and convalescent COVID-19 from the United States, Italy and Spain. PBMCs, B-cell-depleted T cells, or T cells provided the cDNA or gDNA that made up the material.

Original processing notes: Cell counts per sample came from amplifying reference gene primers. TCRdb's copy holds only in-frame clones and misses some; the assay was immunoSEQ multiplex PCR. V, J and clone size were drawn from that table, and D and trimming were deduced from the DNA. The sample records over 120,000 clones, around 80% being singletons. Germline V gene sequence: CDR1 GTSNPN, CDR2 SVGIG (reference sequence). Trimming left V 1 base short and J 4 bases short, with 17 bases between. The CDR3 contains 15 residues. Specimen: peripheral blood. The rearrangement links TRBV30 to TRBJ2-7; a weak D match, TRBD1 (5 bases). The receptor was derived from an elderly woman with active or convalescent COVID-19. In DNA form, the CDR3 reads TGTGCCTGGAGTGCCCCCGGCAGGGCAAAGTACGAGCAGTACTTC. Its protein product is CAWSAPGRAKYEQYF.